Shown below are 23 T cell receptor beta chains from a single sample sequenced in a study of T cells after yellow fever vaccination. TCRdb reprocessed the 5' RACE reads via MiXCR and lists one record per CDR3 protein. This repertoire shows fewer than 400,000 distinct CDR3 sequences, around 10% found once; its top ten account for 3% to 3.5%. The starting material was CD4+ T cells sorted from PBMCs, obtained 45 days after the yellow fever booster vaccination. The source is a man between 18 and 35 years old who received the YFV17D yellow fever vaccine.

The rearrangement links TRBV5-4 to TRBJ2-1, with 8 bases that match TRBD2. CDR3 length: 18 residues. J lost 2 bases, V lost 0 bases, and 10 bases had no gene match. CDR1 is SGHNT and CDR2 is YYREEE in the germline V gene (reference sequence). The CDR3 coding sequence is TGTGCCAGCAGCTTGGCGTTGATTGCGGGGGGCACCTACAATGAGCAGTTCTTC. It yields the protein CASSLALIAGGTYNEQFF.

In its sample, this clonotype was seen a few times. The chain joins TRBV12-3 or TRBV12-4 to TRBJ2-7; D gene ambiguous. The CDR3 extends over 12 amino acids. V lost 6 bases to trimming and J lost 4 bases, with 10 bases between them. In DNA, the CDR3 is TGTGCCAGCAGCCGAGACATTTACGAGCAGTACGTC. Its translation is CASSRDIYEQYV.

The V call is TRBV7-9, the J call TRBJ2-2, with D possibly TRBD1 on 6 matching bases. This CDR3 has 13 amino acids. V dropped 5 bases and J dropped 7 bases, with 11 bases sitting between them. Germline V gene sequence: CDR1 SEHNR, CDR2 FQNEAQ (reference sequence). CDR3: CASSLRTDGELFF. In DNA form, the CDR3 reads TGTGCCAGCAGCCTTCGGACAGACGGGGAGCTGTTTTTT.

J is TRBJ2-7 and V is TRBV4-1; 14 bases agree with TRBD2. The CDR3 sequence is 16 residues long. V shed 4 bases, J shed 4 bases, and the junction held 6 bases outside the gene matches. Germline CDR1 reads MGHRA; CDR2 reads YSYEKL. CDR3 DNA sequence: TGCGCCAGCAGCCCGACTAGCGGGGGGGCCTCATACGAGCAGTACTTC. It encodes CASSPTSGGASYEQYF.

This rearrangement joins TRBV10-3 to TRBJ2-7; TRBD1 agrees at 10 bases. CDR3 length: 14 residues. The V segment lost 11 bases and the J segment 0 bases; nucleotides outside the gene matches: 7. CDR1 is ENHRY, CDR2 SYGVKD, per germline. Here the CDR3 reads CAARGDRGSYEQYF. The CDR3 nucleotides are TGTGCCGCTAGGGGGGACAGGGGCTCCTACGAGCAGTACTTC.

The table lists this clonotype with a few counts. This chain links TRBV5-1 with TRBJ1-3, with TRBD1 as a possible D gene (6 bases). The CDR3 covers 14 residues. The germline CDR1 and CDR2 sequences are SGHRS and YFSETQ. With 0 bases removed from V and 8 bases from J, the gap between germline ends came to 12 bases. DNA of the CDR3: TGCGCCAGCAGCTTGGTGACAGGCATAGACACCATATATTTT. As protein: CASSLVTGIDTIYF.

In this sample, this clonotype turned up many times. V is TRBV7-2 and J is TRBJ1-1; D is perhaps TRBD1 (5 bases). Germline V gene lookup returns CDR1 SGHTA and CDR2 FQGNSA. This CDR3 is built from 15 residues. V lost 4 bases to trimming and J lost 1 base, with 13 bases between them. The CDR3 DNA follows: TGTGCCAGCAGCTCGATGTCCCAGGGGAACACTGAAGCTTTCTTT. Its protein is CASSSMSQGNTEAFF. The variable domain in full, completed from reference TRBV7-2 and TRBJ1-1, reads GAGVSQSPSNKVTEKGKDVELRCDPISGHTALYWYRQSLGQGLEFLIYFQGNSAPDKSGLPSDRFSAERTGGSVSTLTIQRTQQEDSAVYLCASSSMSQGNTEAFFGQGTRLTVV.

This rearrangement joins TRBV24-1 to TRBJ2-1; weak D call: TRBD2 (5 bases). Germline assignment: CDR1 KGHDR and CDR2 SFDVKD. V dropped 9 bases and J dropped 0 bases, with 11 bases sitting between them. The CDR3 runs to 14 residues. The CDR3 loop is CATSGISSYNEQFF. In DNA form, the CDR3 reads TGTGCCACCTCCGGGATCAGCTCCTACAATGAGCAGTTCTTC.

The chain has TRBV10-3 and TRBJ2-7; D possibly corresponds to TRBD1 (5 bases). V was cut by 11 bases and J by 3 bases, with 17 bases left in between. The CDR3 length is 13 residues. From germline, CDR1 is ENHRY and CDR2 SYGVKD. The CDR3 loop is CASPGQGDYEQYV. The CDR3 nucleotides read TGTGCCTCCCCCGGGCAGGGTGACTACGAGCAGTACGTC.

The chain employs TRBV7-2 and TRBJ1-2, with D unclear. V lost 1 base to trimming and J lost 5 bases, with 17 bases between them. From germline, CDR1 is SGHTA and CDR2 FQGNSA. This CDR3 is built from 16 residues. Written as DNA, the CDR3 is TGTGCCAGCAGCTTAGAAGGAAACGGCGGATTTTATGGCTACACCTTC. It yields the protein CASSLEGNGGFYGYTF.

This clonotype was seen only a few times. This sequence joins TRBV21-1 and TRBJ2-7; the D segment call TRBD1 is taken from the table without a DNA check. TRBV21-1 is listed as a pseudogene. This CDR3 has 16 amino acids. CDR3 in amino acids: CASSKETGVRSYEQYV. Here the CDR3 DNA reads TGTGCCAGCAGCAAAGAAACAGGAGTCAGATCCTACGAGCAGTACGTC.

This clonotype has at least ten counts. This chain joins TRBV5-1 and TRBJ2-7; possibly TRBD1 or TRBD2 for D (5 bases each). Germline CDR1 reads SGHRS; CDR2 reads YFSETQ. The CDR3 totals 12 residues. The V end was cut by 6 bases, the J end by 6 bases, with 13 bases between. CDR3 residues: CASNVGAGEQYF. CDR3 nucleotides: TGCGCCAGCAATGTAGGGGCGGGCGAGCAGTACTTC.

This clonotype has only a few counts. The gene calls are TRBV5-4 and TRBJ2-3, with 10 bases aligning to TRBD2. The CDR3 totals 16 residues. Germline CDR1 reads SGHNT; CDR2 reads YYREEE (reference sequence). With V trimmed by 4 bases and J by 2 bases, 7 bases remained unmatched. The CDR3 sequence is CASSPAGGGYTDTQYF. CDR3 DNA sequence: TGTGCCAGCAGCCCAGCGGGGGGGGGCTACACAGATACGCAGTATTTT.

V gene TRBV6-2 or TRBV6-3 combines with J gene TRBJ1-5; tentative D call: TRBD1 (5 bases). The CDR3 runs to 16 residues. Trimming shortened V by 2 bases and J by 5 bases, and 16 bases separated the two germline ends. Germline V gene sequence: CDR1 MNHEY, CDR2 SVGEGT. DNA for the CDR3: TGTGCCAGCAGTTACGTTTGGGGGACTCGGGATCAGCCCCAGCATTTT. It specifies CASSYVWGTRDQPQHF.

This clonotype was seen many times. The chain combines TRBV4-1 with TRBJ2-7, with D tentatively TRBD1 or TRBD2 (6 bases each). This CDR3 is built from 13 residues. Trimming took 4 bases from V and 6 from J, leaving 13 bases between them. The germline V gene has CDR1 MGHRA and CDR2 YSYEKL. CDR3 DNA: TGCGCCAGCAGCCCCGAGGGGGGTCGCGAGCAGTACTTC. This sequence encodes CASSPEGGREQYF.

This CDR3 is CASSPRVGGVTDTQYF. The CDR3, as DNA: TGTGCCAGCAGCCCCCGGGTGGGGGGAGTCACAGATACGCAGTATTTT. The V gene is TRBV9, the J gene TRBJ2-3; the D gene is possibly TRBD2 (6 bases). Germline loops: CDR1 SGDLS, CDR2 YYNGEE. This CDR3 is built from 16 residues. V was cut by 4 bases and J by 2 bases, with 17 bases left in between. The full variable domain, its missing parts supplied by reference TRBV9 and TRBJ2-3, is DSGVTQTPKHLITATGQRVTLRCSPRSGDLSVYWYQQSLDQGLQFLIQYYNGEERAKGNILERFSAQQFPDLHSELNLSSLELGDSALYFCASSPRVGGVTDTQYFGPGTRLTVL.

This chain links TRBV7-2 with TRBJ2-7; D not certain. This CDR3 is built from 16 residues. Trimming took 3 bases from V and 2 from J, leaving 17 bases between them. Germline V gene data show CDR1 as SGHTA and CDR2 as FQGNSA. The CDR3 DNA follows: TGTGCCAGCAGCTTTTTAATTGGATTTCGGGCCTACGAGCAGTACTTC. Amino acids: CASSFLIGFRAYEQYF.

This clonotype was counted between two and nine times. The rearrangement uses TRBV7-8 and TRBJ1-4, with unresolved D. The V end lost 5 bases, the J end lost 8 bases, and 15 bases lay between the germline ends. CDR1 is SGHVS, CDR2 FQNEAQ, per germline. There are 14 residues in the CDR3. The CDR3 loop is CASSPGPLREKLFF. The CDR3 bases are TGTGCCAGCAGCCCCGGACCCCTGAGGGAAAAACTGTTTTTT.

This clonotype has a handful of counts. The V call is TRBV6-1, the J call TRBJ2-7, with D tentatively TRBD1 or TRBD2 (5 bases each). Germline V lookup: CDR1 MNHNS, CDR2 SASEGT. V was pared by 9 bases and J by 3 bases, with 21 bases between. The CDR3 has 15 amino acids. CDR3 loop: CASRTVQGEGYEQYF. In DNA, the CDR3 is TGTGCCAGTCGGACGGTGCAGGGCGAGGGCTACGAGCAGTACTTC.

The chain is built from TRBV6-5 and TRBJ2-4; unclear D gene. This CDR3 has 14 amino acids. V gave up 6 bases and J gave up 0 bases, with 9 bases separating them. Germline V CDR1 and CDR2: MNHEY, SVGAGI. The DNA for the CDR3 is TGTGCCAGCAGCCCCTGGCGAGCCAAAAACATTCAGTACTTC. Translating gives CASSPWRAKNIQYF.

The count of this clonotype is one. One junction end disagrees with the germline gene, perhaps due to a read error. This rearrangement joins TRBV5-1 to TRBJ2-3; weak D call: TRBD1 (5 bases). This CDR3 is 14 amino acids long. CDR1 is SGHRS, CDR2 YFSETQ, per germline. This chain's CDR3 is CASSPDSFTDTQCF. The CDR3 nucleotides read TGCGCCAGCAGCCCCGACAGCTTCACAGATACGCAGTGTTTT.

The chain links TRBV14 to TRBJ2-3; D not certain. Germline CDR1 and CDR2: SGHDN and FVKESK. The V end was cut by 0 bases, the J end by 2 bases, with 12 bases between. This CDR3 has 16 amino acids. The CDR3 region is CASSQDIWATTDTQYF. The DNA of the CDR3 is TGTGCCAGCAGCCAAGATATCTGGGCTACCACAGATACGCAGTATTTT.

This chain connects TRBV5-1 to TRBJ2-7, with no clear D. V gave up 0 bases and J gave up 5 bases, with 18 bases separating them. This CDR3 has 16 amino acids. Germline CDR1 is SGHRS and CDR2 is YFSETQ. The CDR3 sequence is CASSLEPPVAAHEQYF. The CDR3 nucleotides are TGCGCCAGCAGCTTGGAGCCCCCAGTTGCTGCCCACGAGCAGTACTTC.